This T cell receptor (beta chain) was sequenced for a study of OX40 agonist ivuxolimab in advanced cancers. General study points: In CD8+ T cells, expanded clones were on average more numerous than in CD4+.

V shed 6 bases, J shed 6 bases, and the junction held 4 bases outside the gene matches. The CDR3 runs to 13 residues. CDR1 is SNHLY, CDR2 FYNNEI, per germline. Assay: immunoSEQ multiplex PCR; the TCRdb copy retains only in-frame clones and omits some. The repertoire includes tens of thousands of clones, approximately 79% of them detected once, and approximately 1.5% sits in the top ten. In the case of this clone: Its antigen is unknown.

V gene TRBV2 combines with J gene TRBJ1-4; TRBD1 matches 7 bases. The sequence derives from an adult with an advanced solid tumor such as melanoma, head and neck, liver or kidney cancer. Here the sequenced sample was CD4+ or CD8+ T cells sorted from blood, taken in a trial of the OX40 agonist ivuxolimab. CDR3 sequence (DNA): TGTGCCAGCAGGGCCGACAGGGATGAAAAACTGTTTTTT. Protein: CASRADRDEKLFF.